These T cell receptor beta chains were read from a single sample in a study of regulatory T cells in long-lasting Graves disease. TCRdb redid the calling of the multiplex PCR reads with MiXCR, one entry per CDR3 protein. The sample contains around 250,000 distinct CDR3 sequences, approximately 20% of which appear only once. This sample also appeared in a second study, on T cells in Graves' hyperthyroidism and ophthalmopathy.

Sequenced here: peripheral blood mononuclear cells (PBMCs), sampled at new diagnosis, from a patient treated with antithyroid drugs. The source of these receptors is a woman between 25 and 40 years old with Graves disease. CDR3s include the opening cysteine and the closing phenylalanine or tryptophan. Size tells how often a clone was seen (once, few, many) or the class of an expanded clone, and some rows leave it out.

V gene: TRBV4-1
clone size: many
CDR3 protein: CASSPAVVDEQYF

V gene: TRBV5-1
clone size: few
CDR3 protein: CASSISGKDEKLFF

V gene: TRBV7-2
clone size: many
CDR3 protein: CASSFPGSYNEQFF

V gene: TRBV28
clone size: many
CDR3 protein: CASSPRTSGAGQYF

V gene: TRBV29-1
clone size: NA
CDR3 protein: CSVGKAGAGELFF

V gene: TRBV20-1
clone size: many
CDR3 protein: CSARWAGGGNEQFF

V gene: TRBV20-1
clone size: few
CDR3 protein: CSAPTSGGVGGELFF

V gene: TRBV6-1
clone size: many
CDR3 protein: CASSQDGGTYTEAFF

V gene: TRBV4-2
clone size: NA
CDR3 protein: CASSRGAGQGANGYTF

V gene: TRBV6-5
clone size: many
CDR3 protein: CASSYSLPGELFF

V gene: TRBV4-1
clone size: many
CDR3 protein: CASSRAPPAGGRSYNEQFF

V gene: TRBV20-1
clone size: many
CDR3 protein: CSASEEARGYTF

V gene: TRBV2
clone size: NA
CDR3 protein: CASDPGVRTEAFF

V gene: TRBV5-4
clone size: once
CDR3 protein: CASSLVGAGGNTEAFF

V gene: TRBV5-1
clone size: many
CDR3 protein: CASSPLGGAYNEQFF

V gene: TRBV11-2
clone size: many
CDR3 protein: CASSSWTGAYEQYF

V gene: TRBV15
clone size: few
CDR3 protein: CATSTGLPNQPQHF

V gene: TRBV11-2
clone size: many
CDR3 protein: CASSFQGGKTEAFF

V gene: TRBV14
clone size: few
CDR3 protein: CASSQDGQGAQVYGYTF

V gene: TRBV7-9
clone size: few
CDR3 protein: CASSLDWGGANTKAFF

V gene: TRBV7-9
clone size: many
CDR3 protein: CASSLDRHYGYTF

V gene: TRBV6-1
clone size: many
CDR3 protein: CASSPTEGGTYEQYF

V gene: TRBV20-1
clone size: many
CDR3 protein: CSARAIGTNTGELFF

V gene: TRBV10-3
clone size: NA
CDR3 protein: CAISGGQGVEVDGYTF

V gene: TRBV7-9
clone size: many
CDR3 protein: CASSLGQGSYNEQFF

V gene: TRBV6-1
clone size: NA
CDR3 protein: CASSASGGGSNQPQHF

V gene: TRBV3-1
clone size: many
CDR3 protein: CASSLLYYEQYF

V gene: TRBV4-2
clone size: NA
CDR3 protein: CASSQDQAGGYYNEQFF

V gene: TRBV11-2
clone size: many
CDR3 protein: CASSLSQTAPLHF

V gene: TRBV2
clone size: NA
CDR3 protein: CASTSRLAGGDTGELFF

V gene: TRBV20-1
clone size: once
CDR3 protein: CSASTGTSYEQYF